Presented here are 24 T cell receptor beta chains from one specimen sequenced in a study of CD8+ T cells in alopecia areata. The treatment: oral pan-JAK inhibitor, 5-10 mg twice daily. Isolated RNA was reverse transcribed into cDNA used as the sequencing template. Using immunoSEQ multiplex PCR, the repertoire was profiled, and TCRdb retains in-frame clones only, with some absent. The sample yields some 200,000 clones, 58% seen once. The specimen was CD4+ T cells sorted from blood, collected at week 24, from a patient treated with tofacitinib. The receptors were gathered from a human donor with alopecia areata.

The rearrangement joins TRBV7-9 to TRBJ1-1; D is unresolved. Germline CDR1 and CDR2: SEHNR and FQNEAQ (reference sequence). The CDR3 is made up of 13 amino acids. V lost 4 bases and J lost 1, with 7 bases in between. The CDR3 nucleotides are TGTGCCAGCAGCTCCGACGCGAACACTGAAGCTTTCTTT. It translates to CASSSDANTEAFF.

This clone has just a few counts. The chain recombines TRBV5-4 with TRBJ2-7, with D tentatively TRBD1 or TRBD2 (5 bases each). The CDR3 loop spans 13 amino acids. Germline lookup yields CDR1 SGHNT and CDR2 YYREEE (reference sequence). The V and J ends lost 3 bases and 2 bases respectively, with 9 bases between them. The CDR3 DNA follows: TGTGCCAGCAGCTCCGGGGCCACCTACGAGCAGTACTTC. This codes for CASSSGATYEQYF. Complete variable domain (other parts from reference TRBV5-4 and TRBJ2-7): ETGVTQSPTHLIKTRGQQVTLRCSSQSGHNTVSWYQQALGQGPQFIFQYYREEENGRGNFPPRFSGLQFPNYSSELNVNALELDDSALYLCASSSGATYEQYFGPGTRLTVT.

This clone was seen a handful of times. The chain has TRBV7-6 and TRBJ2-5, with unresolved D. Trimming left V 4 bases short and J 0 bases short, with 6 bases between. Germline lookup yields CDR1 SGHVS and CDR2 FNYEAQ. This CDR3 has 13 residues. The CDR3 DNA is TGTGCCAGCAGCTCCGCCAACCAAGAGACCCAGTACTTC. Translation: CASSSANQETQYF.

This clone was counted between two and nine times. V gene TRBV4-2 combines with J gene TRBJ2-2; D call uncertain. CDR1 and CDR2 (germline): LGHNA, YNFKEQ. With 3 bases removed from V and 6 bases from J, the gap between germline ends came to 11 bases. This CDR3 is built from 14 residues. The CDR3 DNA sequence: TGTGCCAGCAGCCAGACTCCGAAGGCCGGGGAGCTGTTTTTT. Encoded protein: CASSQTPKAGELFF.

The CDR3 protein is CASSGPDSVSGNTIYF. CDR3 coding DNA: TGTGCCAGCAGTGGGCCGGACTCCGTCTCTGGAAACACCATATATTTT. This chain links TRBV25-1 with TRBJ1-3, with no clear D. Germline V CDR1 and CDR2: MGHDK, SYGVNS. Trimming pared 4 bases from V and 0 bases from J, leaving 13 bases between. CDR3 length: 16 amino acids.

The V and J genes are TRBV10-3 and TRBJ1-4; D is unresolved. Trimming removed 8 bases at V and 1 base at J, with 11 bases between. The CDR3 loop spans 14 amino acids. The V gene's germline CDR1 is ENHRY and CDR2 SYGVKD. As DNA, the CDR3 is TGTGCCATCGGAAGGTCGGGAACTAATGAAAAACTGTTTTTT. This codes for CAIGRSGTNEKLFF.

In this sample, this clone turned up a few times. The chain employs TRBV5-1 and TRBJ2-7, with TRBD1 matching over 8 bases. Germline lookup yields CDR1 SGHRS and CDR2 YFSETQ. The CDR3 is made up of 14 amino acids. The trim removed 6 bases at V and 7 bases at J, leaving 12 bases unmatched. The CDR3 loop reads CASNTGTGSFEQYF. CDR3 DNA: TGCGCCAGCAACACCGGGACAGGTTCTTTTGAGCAGTACTTC. Full variable domain (remainder filled in from reference TRBV5-1 and TRBJ2-7): KAGVTQTPRYLIKTRGQQVTLSCSPISGHRSVSWYQQTPGQGLQFLFEYFSETQRNKGNFPGRFSGRQFSNSRSEMNVSTLELGDSALYLCASNTGTGSFEQYFGPGTRLTVT.

The chain links TRBV4-3 to TRBJ2-6; 7 nucleotides line up with TRBD1. The CDR3 length is 19 residues. Trimming at V came to 3 bases and at J to 0 bases, leaving 11 bases not matched to a gene. Germline CDR1 reads LGHNA; CDR2 reads YSLEER. The CDR3 sequence: CASSQRGGDSYSGANVLTF. The CDR3 DNA is TGCGCCAGCAGCCAGAGGGGTGGGGACAGCTACTCTGGGGCCAACGTCCTGACTTTC.

The CDR3 region has the DNA TGTGCCAGCAGCTCCGGGACAATATATGGCTACACCTTC. Protein sequence: CASSSGTIYGYTF. V gene TRBV28 combines with J gene TRBJ1-2; the D gene is possibly TRBD1 (6 bases). With 6 bases removed from V and 5 bases from J, the gap between germline ends came to 13 bases. Germline V gene sequence: CDR1 MDHEN, CDR2 SYDVKM. CDR3 length equals 13 residues.

The chain combines TRBV2 with TRBJ2-1, with TRBD1 identical over 8 bases. The junction had 10 bases not matched to a gene; V was cut back by 7 bases and J by 5 bases. Germline V gene sequence: CDR1 SNHLY, CDR2 FYNNEI. This CDR3 contains 15 residues. CDR3 DNA sequence: TGTGCCAGCACCTCTGAACAGGGGGTCGACAATGAGCAGTTCTTC. Translation gives CASTSEQGVDNEQFF.

This chain connects TRBV25-1 to TRBJ2-5, with D possibly matching TRBD1 (6 bases). The V end lost 7 bases, the J end lost 5 bases, and 14 bases lay between the germline ends. CDR1 MGHDK and CDR2 SYGVNS come from the germline V gene. The CDR3 extends over 13 amino acids. CDR3 residues: CASTKNREETQYF. The CDR3 DNA reads as TGTGCCAGCACCAAAAACAGGGAGGAGACCCAGTACTTC.

The rearrangement uses TRBV6-5 and TRBJ2-7, with 9 bases identical to TRBD1. V dropped 0 bases and J dropped 4; count of bases not matched to a gene: 4. Germline lookup yields CDR1 MNHEY and CDR2 SVGAGI. The CDR3 has 15 residues. The CDR3 sequence is CASSYSGTGIYEQYF. The CDR3 region has the DNA TGTGCCAGCAGTTACTCGGGGACAGGGATATACGAGCAGTACTTC.

This sequence joins TRBV4-3 and TRBJ2-1; D is unresolved. The ends were cut back, 3 bases at V and 5 bases at J, with 8 bases in the middle. Germline CDR1 LGHNA, CDR2 YSLEER. The CDR3 totals 13 residues. The CDR3 reads CASSQLVDNEQFF. DNA for the CDR3: TGCGCCAGCAGCCAGCTCGTTGACAATGAGCAGTTCTTC.

This clone was observed many times. This chain connects TRBV7-2 to TRBJ2-1, with D perhaps matching TRBD1 or TRBD2 (5 bases each). Trimming left V 3 bases short and J 9 bases short, with 15 bases between. The V gene's germline CDR1 is SGHTA and CDR2 FQGNSA. CDR3 length: 14 residues. The CDR3 DNA reads as TGTGCCAGCAGCTTCGGGGCAGGACGGGGTGAGCAGTTCTTC. Protein sequence: CASSFGAGRGEQFF.

V gene TRBV5-1 combines with J gene TRBJ2-1; TRBD1 matches 7 bases. V was pared by 0 bases and J by 3 bases, with 0 bases of the junction left unmatched. This CDR3 is built from 14 residues. Germline V gene data show CDR1 as SGHRS and CDR2 as YFSETQ. This chain's CDR3 is CASSLGDSYNEQFF. For the CDR3, the DNA is TGCGCCAGCAGCTTGGGGGACAGCTACAATGAGCAGTTCTTC.

The chain joins TRBV9 to TRBJ1-1, with D possibly being TRBD1 (5 bases). This CDR3 has 13 amino acids. Germline CDR1 reads SGDLS; CDR2 reads YYNGEE. Trimming removed 4 bases from V and 11 bases from J, with 18 bases in between. CDR3 nucleotides: TGTGCCAGCAGCCCACGGGACGGCGGTGATGCTTTCTTT. Its protein is CASSPRDGGDAFF.

The chain employs TRBV13 and TRBJ2-5; D is unclear. The germline V gene has CDR1 PRHDT and CDR2 FYEKMQ (reference sequence). The CDR3 spans 15 residues. With 1 base removed from V and 1 base from J, the gap between germline ends came to 10 bases. The CDR3 region has the DNA TGTGCCAGCAGCTTAGTATCGCGAATCCAAGAGACCCAGTACTTC. This sequence encodes CASSLVSRIQETQYF. The whole variable domain, filled in from reference TRBV13 and TRBJ2-5, reads AAGVIQSPRHLIKEKRETATLKCYPIPRHDTVYWYQQGPGQDPQFLISFYEKMQSDKGSIPDRFSAQQFSDYHSELNMSSLELGDSALYFCASSLVSRIQETQYFGPGTRLLVL.

The chain recombines TRBV7-8 with TRBJ2-2; possibly TRBD2 for D (6 bases). V lost 1 base to trimming and J lost 4 bases, with 10 bases between them. Germline CDR1 is SGHVS and CDR2 is FQNEAQ. The CDR3 is 15 residues long. CDR3 sequence (DNA): TGTGCCAGCAGCTTAGTCCAGGGAGGCACCGGGGAGCTGTTTTTT. Its translation is CASSLVQGGTGELFF.

There are a few counts of this clone. The V gene is TRBV28, the J gene TRBJ2-5; 10 bases agree with TRBD1. Losses at the gene ends were 6 bases for V and 4 bases for J; bases not matched to a gene: 2. This CDR3 contains 13 residues. Germline CDR1 reads MDHEN; CDR2 reads SYDVKM. The CDR3 DNA reads as TGTGCCAGCAGAGACAGGGGGCCAGAGACCCAGTACTTC. Protein sequence: CASRDRGPETQYF.

This clone was seen only a few times. The V call is TRBV29-1, the J call TRBJ2-1; TRBD2 agrees at 8 bases. The CDR3 contains 15 residues. Germline V CDR1 and CDR2: SQVTM, ANQGSEA. The V and J ends lost 1 base and 6 bases, in that order; junction bases with no gene match: 8. In DNA, the CDR3 is TGCAGCGTTGAAGGGGGTAGCGGGGTGTCCAATGAGCAGTTCTTC. Translated: CSVEGGSGVSNEQFF.

V usage is TRBV5-6 and J usage is TRBJ2-7; possibly TRBD2 for D (5 bases). The CDR3 spans 11 residues. CDR1 is SGHDT and CDR2 is YYEEEE in the germline V gene. V was trimmed by 3 bases and J by 7 bases, leaving 8 bases between them. The chain's CDR3 is CASSSTGEQYF. In nucleotides, the CDR3 is TGTGCCAGCAGCTCTACGGGGGAGCAGTACTTC.

Remarks on this clone: Other nucleotide sequences in the sample specify the same CDR3. The chain is built from TRBV7-2 and TRBJ2-3; no clear D. CDR1 and CDR2 (germline): SGHTA, FQGNSA. The CDR3 contains 13 residues. V lost 0 bases and J lost 2, with 3 bases in between. CDR3 sequence (DNA): TGTGCCAGCAGCTTAGCGAACACAGATACGCAGTATTTT. Residues: CASSLANTDTQYF.

The CDR3 spells CAWKIRANYGYTF. Here the CDR3 DNA reads TGTGCCTGGAAAATCAGGGCTAACTATGGCTACACCTTC. V is TRBV30 and J is TRBJ1-2; TRBD1 might be the D (5 bases). Germline loops: CDR1 GTSNPN, CDR2 SVGIG (reference sequence). The CDR3 is 13 amino acids. V was trimmed by 4 bases and J by 0 bases, leaving 9 bases between them.

The chain has TRBV18 and TRBJ2-5; D gene uncertain. The CDR3 has 14 amino acids. Germline lookup yields CDR1 KGHSH and CDR2 LQKENI. Deletions cut 1 base from V and 2 bases from J, with 8 bases between. For the CDR3, the DNA is TGTGCCAGCTCACCACGGCGGCAGCAAGAGACCCAGTACTTC. Protein product: CASSPRRQQETQYF.